What follows are 28 T cell receptor beta chains derived from one specimen sequenced in a study of blood T cell repertoires in COVID-19. Sequencing was performed with immunoSEQ multiplex PCR; in TCRdb, only in-frame clones are kept and a portion is missing. The sample records about 280,000 clones, roughly 87% being singletons. Sequenced input: PBMCs or T cells enriched from blood (not recorded which). The receptor set was obtained from a woman aged 30 to 39 who had recovered from COVID-19.

The gene calls are TRBV19 and TRBJ1-3; D is unresolved. Germline V gene sequence: CDR1 LNHDA, CDR2 SQIVND (reference sequence). Between the trimmed V and J ends, which lost 7 bases and 0 bases, there was a span of 7 bases. The CDR3 totals 13 residues. Here the CDR3 reads CASNRYSGNTIYF. The CDR3 coding sequence is TGTGCCAGTAACCGGTACTCTGGAAACACCATATATTTT.

The V gene is TRBV3-1 (or the pseudogene TRBV3-2), the J gene TRBJ2-5, with 9 positions matching TRBD1. Germline CDR1 LGHDT, CDR2 YNNKEL (reference sequence). J was trimmed by 5 bases and V by 4 bases; bases with no gene match: 5. This CDR3 spans 14 amino acids. The CDR3 loop reads CASSRGQGKETQYF. CDR3 coding DNA: TGTGCCAGCAGCCGAGGACAGGGGAAGGAGACCCAGTACTTC.

This chain connects TRBV7-9 to TRBJ2-7; possibly TRBD1 for D (6 bases). CDR3 length equals 14 residues. The V end lost 4 bases, the J end lost 7 bases, and 17 bases lay between the germline ends. Germline CDR1 SEHNR, CDR2 FQNEAQ (reference sequence). CDR3 DNA sequence: TGTGCCAGCAGCTACCCTGGACAGCCGGGGGAGCAGTACTTC. Residues: CASSYPGQPGEQYF. The whole variable domain, filled in from reference TRBV7-9 and TRBJ2-7, reads DTGVSQNPRHKITKRGQNVTFRCDPISEHNRLYWYRQTLGQGPEFLTYFQNEAQLEKSRLLSDRFSAERPKGSFSTLEIQRTEQGDSAMYLCASSYPGQPGEQYFGPGTRLTVT.

CDR3: CASFSMVGEKLFF. CDR3 coding DNA: TGTGCCAGCTTCTCCATGGTCGGGGAAAAACTGTTTTTT. The chain employs TRBV6-5 and TRBJ1-4; D is unclear. V was clipped by 8 bases and J by 8 bases, with 15 bases between them. The CDR3 totals 13 residues. Germline-derived CDR1 and CDR2 are MNHEY and SVGAGI.

This chain links TRBV6-5 with TRBJ1-6; 11 positions match TRBD1. Looked up from germline, CDR1 is MNHEY and CDR2 is SVGAGI. J was trimmed by 10 bases and V by 1 base; bases with no gene match: 3. The length of the CDR3 is 15 residues. DNA of the CDR3: TGTGCCAGCAGTTACTTGGGACAGGGGGGCTCACCCCTCCACTTT. It specifies CASSYLGQGGSPLHF.

The chain recombines TRBV27 with TRBJ1-2; 9 bases are shared with TRBD1. The CDR3 has 14 residues. The V gene end was trimmed by 4 bases and the J gene end by 6 bases; junction bases not matched to a gene: 6. CDR1 and CDR2 from the germline V gene are MNHEY and SMNVEV (reference sequence). The CDR3 DNA reads as TGTGCCAGCAGTTCTACAGGGGGCTTCAATGGCTACACCTTC. Translating it yields CASSSTGGFNGYTF.

The chain recombines TRBV4-1 with TRBJ1-4; D is unclear. Deletions cut 1 base from V and 5 bases from J, with 11 bases between. Per the germline V gene, CDR1 is MGHRA and CDR2 is YSYEKL. The CDR3 is 15 residues long. CDR3 residues: CASSQGHEPNEKLFF. The CDR3, as DNA: TGCGCCAGCAGCCAAGGGCACGAACCAAATGAAAAACTGTTTTTT.

The CDR3 loop is CAEVWGSYNEQFF. The CDR3 DNA reads as TGTGCGGAGGTCTGGGGATCATACAATGAGCAGTTCTTC. The rearrangement joins TRBV7-2 to TRBJ2-1; possible D gene TRBD2, 5 bases. Germline CDR1 and CDR2: SGHTA and FQGNSA. There are 13 residues in the CDR3.

This chain links TRBV19 with TRBJ2-5, with TRBD1 matching 9 bases. The CDR3 is 15 residues long. CDR1 and CDR2 from the germline V gene are LNHDA and SQIVND (reference sequence). The trim removed 1 base at V and 7 bases at J, leaving 7 bases unmatched. The CDR3: CASSIVGQGGATQYF. DNA of the CDR3: TGTGCCAGTAGTATAGTGGGACAGGGAGGGGCGACCCAGTACTTC.

The genes are TRBV30 and TRBJ2-1, with 11 positions matching TRBD2. CDR3 length equals 15 residues. Germline V gene lookup returns CDR1 GTSNPN and CDR2 SVGIG (reference sequence). CDR3 nucleotides: TGTGCTGTAAGTTTAGCGGGAGGGGCCGAAAATGAGCAGTTCTTC. As protein: CAVSLAGGAENEQFF.

The chain carries TRBV18 and TRBJ1-3; 7 nucleotides align to TRBD1. V gave up 4 bases and J gave up 2 bases; unmatched junction bases: 8. In germline, CDR1 is KGHSH, CDR2 LQKENI. This CDR3 comprises 16 residues. CDR3 coding DNA: TGTGCCAGCTCACTCCCGACAGGGACCGCTGGAAACACCATATATTTT. Its translation is CASSLPTGTAGNTIYF.

The J gene is TRBJ1-5, the V gene TRBV7-6; D possibly corresponds to TRBD1 (5 bases). The CDR3 runs 15 residues. CDR1 and CDR2 from the germline V gene are SGHVS and FNYEAQ. V shed 5 bases and J shed 1 base, with 12 bases lying between them. Written as DNA, the CDR3 is TGTGCCAGCAGCCCGGACATCCTAAGCAATCAGCCCCAGCATTTT. Translated: CASSPDILSNQPQHF.

CDR3 in DNA: TGTGCCAGCAGCCCTCACAGGGACGCCCTTGAAGCTTTCTTT. It yields the protein CASSPHRDALEAFF. The chain is built from TRBV9 and TRBJ1-1, with D maybe TRBD1 (6 bases). Germline V gene sequence: CDR1 SGDLS, CDR2 YYNGEE. The ends were cut back, 4 bases at V and 7 bases at J, with 17 bases in the middle. The CDR3 is 14 residues long.

The chain is built from TRBV2 and TRBJ2-4, with 7 bases fitting TRBD1. Germline loops: CDR1 SNHLY, CDR2 FYNNEI. The J segment lost 7 bases and the V segment lost 3 bases, leaving 12 bases of the junction unmatched. The CDR3 runs 16 residues. CDR3 loop: CASSDRGGELFNIQYF. CDR3 DNA sequence: TGTGCCAGCAGTGATCGAGGGGGCGAGTTATTTAACATTCAGTACTTC.

This clone was counted once. This sequence joins TRBV13 and TRBJ1-4; D is undetermined. This CDR3 has 14 residues. Germline CDR1 reads PRHDT; CDR2 reads FYEKMQ (reference sequence). Trimming cost V 7 bases and J 8 bases, with 17 bases left between them. CDR3: CASTLRGAGEKLFF. The DNA of the CDR3 is TGTGCCAGCACCCTCCGGGGTGCGGGGGAAAAACTGTTTTTT.

V usage is TRBV5-1 and J usage is TRBJ1-1; TRBD1 matches 7 bases. Germline loops: CDR1 SGHRS, CDR2 YFSETQ. The CDR3 loop spans 16 amino acids. V trimming: 0 bases; J trimming: 5 bases; junction bases outside the gene matches: 10. CDR3 bases: TGCGCCAGCAGCTTGGTGCCACAGGGGAAGGTGACTGAAGCTTTCTTT. As protein: CASSLVPQGKVTEAFF. The variable domain in full, completed from reference TRBV5-1 and TRBJ1-1, reads KAGVTQTPRYLIKTRGQQVTLSCSPISGHRSVSWYQQTPGQGLQFLFEYFSETQRNKGNFPGRFSGRQFSNSRSEMNVSTLELGDSALYLCASSLVPQGKVTEAFFGQGTRLTVV.

The V call is TRBV5-4, the J call TRBJ2-2; TRBD2 agrees at 7 bases. Trimming at V came to 4 bases and at J to 0 bases, leaving 6 bases not matched to a gene. The CDR3 is 16 residues long. CDR1 and CDR2 (germline): SGHNT, YYREEE (reference sequence). This chain's CDR3 is CASSPGGAANTGELFF. In DNA form, the CDR3 reads TGTGCCAGCAGCCCGGGAGGCGCAGCGAACACCGGGGAGCTGTTTTTT.

The chain carries TRBV7-2 and TRBJ2-3; possibly TRBD2 for D (6 bases). Deletions cut 0 bases from V and 0 bases from J, with 10 bases between. The V gene's germline CDR1 is SGHTA and CDR2 FQGNSA. The CDR3 is 16 amino acids. CDR3 sequence (DNA): TGTGCCAGCAGCTTAGCCGGGACTTACAGCACAGATACGCAGTATTTT. This sequence encodes CASSLAGTYSTDTQYF. The whole variable domain, filled in from reference TRBV7-2 and TRBJ2-3, reads GAGVSQSPSNKVTEKGKDVELRCDPISGHTALYWYRQSLGQGLEFLIYFQGNSAPDKSGLPSDRFSAERTGGSVSTLTIQRTQQEDSAVYLCASSLAGTYSTDTQYFGPGTRLTVL.

This clone has just one count. The J gene is TRBJ2-1, the V gene TRBV29-1; unclear D gene. With 4 bases removed from V and 7 bases from J, the gap between germline ends came to 5 bases. This CDR3 region has 10 residues. CDR1 and CDR2 (germline): SQVTM, ANQGSEA. This CDR3 is CSVGLNEQFF. CDR3 bases: TGCAGCGTTGGCCTAAATGAGCAGTTCTTC.

A single count supports this clone. The rearrangement uses TRBV11-3 and TRBJ1-4; D unresolved. This CDR3 has 16 amino acids. V was shortened by 2 bases and J by 0 bases, with 10 bases between the two germline ends. CDR1 and CDR2 (germline): SGHNT, YENEEA. The CDR3 DNA is TGTGCCAGCAGCTTATTCCCGACATCAACTAATGAAAAACTGTTTTTT. Translation gives CASSLFPTSTNEKLFF. Drawing the rest from reference TRBV11-3 and TRBJ1-4, the complete variable domain is EAGVVQSPRYKIIEKKQPVAFWCNPISGHNTLYWYLQNLGQGPELLIRYENEEAVDDSQLPKDRFSAERLKGVDSTLKIQPAELGDSAVYLCASSLFPTSTNEKLFFGSGTQLSVL.

The rearrangement links TRBV27 to TRBJ2-7, with D perhaps TRBD2 (6 bases). CDR3 length: 17 amino acids. The germline gives CDR1 MNHEY, CDR2 SMNVEV (reference sequence). Between the trimmed V and J ends, which lost 2 bases and 3 bases, there was a span of 20 bases. CDR3: CASSLSGPPSMYYEQYF. CDR3 in DNA: TGTGCCAGCAGTTTAAGCGGGCCACCGAGCATGTACTACGAGCAGTACTTC.

The V and J genes are TRBV28 and TRBJ2-1; 8 positions agree with TRBD2. V gave up 7 bases and J gave up 2 bases; unmatched junction bases: 10. The germline V gene has CDR1 MDHEN and CDR2 SYDVKM. This CDR3 contains 16 residues. As DNA, the CDR3 is TGTGCCAGCAATACCGCGGGGGGCCGTACCTACAATGAGCAGTTCTTC. Translating it yields CASNTAGGRTYNEQFF. Drawing the rest from reference TRBV28 and TRBJ2-1, the complete variable domain is DVKVTQSSRYLVKRTGEKVFLECVQDMDHENMFWYRQDPGLGLRLIYFSYDVKMKEKGDIPEGYSVSREKKERFSLILESASTNQTSMYLCASNTAGGRTYNEQFFGPGTRLTVL.

The chain couples TRBV4-1 to TRBJ1-4, with TRBD1 identical over 10 bases. Germline CDR1 reads MGHRA; CDR2 reads YSYEKL. CDR3 length: 16 amino acids. The V segment lost 6 bases and the J segment 6 bases; nucleotides outside the gene matches: 10. The CDR3 reads CASSSNLGQGYEKLFF. The DNA for the CDR3 is TGCGCCAGCAGTTCAAACTTGGGACAGGGGTATGAAAAACTGTTTTTT.

J is TRBJ2-2 and V is TRBV14, with TRBD2 matching 8 bases. This CDR3 is built from 16 residues. V gave up 4 bases and J gave up 4 bases; unmatched junction bases: 8. The germline V gene encodes CDR1 SGHDN and CDR2 FVKESK. CDR3 region: CASSPWAGGITGELFF. The CDR3 bases are TGTGCCAGCAGCCCCTGGGCGGGAGGAATCACCGGGGAGCTGTTTTTT.

The rearrangement uses TRBV4-1 and TRBJ1-1; 8 bases map to TRBD1. The CDR3 is 17 amino acids. The J segment lost 3 bases and the V segment lost 1 base, leaving 10 bases of the junction unmatched. CDR1 is MGHRA, CDR2 YSYEKL, per germline. The CDR3 DNA sequence: TGCGCCAGCAGCCAAGGGAAGGGACAGGATGTGCACACTGAAGCTTTCTTT. Encoded protein: CASSQGKGQDVHTEAFF.

V and J are TRBV4-1 and TRBJ2-5; D may be TRBD1 (6 bases). V lost 1 base and J lost 5, with 20 bases in between. CDR1 and CDR2 from the germline V gene are MGHRA and YSYEKL. CDR3 length: 17 amino acids. The CDR3 protein is CASSQALAGVGVETQYF. The CDR3 DNA is TGCGCCAGCAGCCAAGCACTTGCAGGGGTTGGAGTCGAGACCCAGTACTTC.

The chain links TRBV7-2 to TRBJ1-1; D gene unclear. Germline CDR1 is SGHTA and CDR2 is FQGNSA. V lost 2 bases, J lost 11 bases, and 24 bases lay in between. There are 16 residues in the CDR3. This chain's CDR3 is CASSLLLSGSQSSAFF. DNA for the CDR3: TGTGCCAGCAGCTTACTCCTCAGCGGATCTCAGTCGAGCGCTTTCTTT.

The chain employs TRBV7-8 and TRBJ2-7, with 7 bases matching TRBD1. The CDR3 spans 18 residues. The germline V gene encodes CDR1 SGHVS and CDR2 FQNEAQ. V lost 4 bases to trimming and J lost 2 bases; unmatched junction nucleotides: 17. The CDR3 DNA sequence: TGTGCCAGCAGCTCGCCTGCAACCTGGACAGGTCTCGCCTACGAGCAGTACTTC. Its translation is CASSSPATWTGLAYEQYF.